Following are 6 T cell receptor beta chains from one sample sequenced in a study of cytomegalovirus exposure and HLA in healthy donors. Vbeta (60) and Jbeta (13) primers were used in the PCR. Clones were sequenced by immunoSEQ multiplex PCR, and TCRdb holds only the in-frame ones, with some missing. The sample carries about 160,000 clones, about four fifths recorded once. Material for sequencing was PBMCs. These receptors were taken from a woman aged 45-60 years in good health and CMV-seronegative.

The genes are TRBV28 and TRBJ2-1; D is possibly TRBD1 (6 bases). V dropped 6 bases and J dropped 4 bases, with 13 bases sitting between them. The CDR3 runs 14 residues. CDR1 MDHEN and CDR2 SYDVKM come from the germline V gene. The CDR3 is CASRVQGSYNEQFF. Here the CDR3 DNA reads TGTGCCAGCAGGGTACAGGGTTCATACAATGAGCAGTTCTTC. Based on the CDR3 plus reference TRBV28 and TRBJ2-1, the full variable domain is DVKVTQSSRYLVKRTGEKVFLECVQDMDHENMFWYRQDPGLGLRLIYFSYDVKMKEKGDIPEGYSVSREKKERFSLILESASTNQTSMYLCASRVQGSYNEQFFGPGTRLTVL.

A note on this clone: At the DNA level, this CDR3 is encoded by other sequences in the same sample as well. The chain uses TRBV4-3 and TRBJ2-7; 7 positions agree with TRBD1. The CDR3 spans 13 residues. Per germline, CDR1 LGHNA and CDR2 YSLEER. After removal of 4 bases from V and 2 bases from J, the junction contained 2 bases not matched to a gene. The CDR3 DNA follows: TGCGCCAGCAGCCGGGACAGTACCTACGAGCAGTACTTC. This gives the protein CASSRDSTYEQYF.

The chain employs TRBV6-5 and TRBJ1-2, with unresolved D. Trimming left V 6 bases short and J 8 bases short, with 19 bases between. The CDR3 is made up of 14 amino acids. Germline CDR1 is MNHEY and CDR2 is SVGAGI. The CDR3 spells CASSPVWPPPGYTF. The CDR3 coding sequence is TGTGCCAGCAGCCCCGTGTGGCCTCCTCCAGGCTACACCTTC.

This rearrangement joins TRBV5-1 to TRBJ1-2; TRBD1 matches 8 bases. CDR1 is SGHRS and CDR2 is YFSETQ in the germline V gene. The CDR3 extends over 14 amino acids. V shed 0 bases, J shed 3 bases, and the junction held 1 base outside the gene matches. CDR3 DNA sequence: TGCGCCAGCAGCTTGGACAGGGGGGACTATGGCTACACCTTC. Translating gives CASSLDRGDYGYTF.

This clone was seen more than once but under ten times. This chain connects TRBV5-6 to TRBJ1-2; D is undetermined. V lost 1 base, J lost 5 bases, and 12 bases lay in between. The CDR3 has 14 amino acids. CDR1 and CDR2 (germline): SGHDT, YYEEEE. Written as DNA, the CDR3 is TGTGCCAGCAGCTTGTTAGTGCGGGAATATGGCTACACCTTC. This codes for CASSLLVREYGYTF.

The table lists this clone with a count of one. The J gene is TRBJ1-3, the V gene TRBV28; D is undetermined. Germline assignment: CDR1 MDHEN and CDR2 SYDVKM. The CDR3 consists of 13 residues. The V end lost 3 bases, the J end lost 2 bases, and 5 bases lay between the germline ends. The CDR3 coding sequence is TGTGCCAGCAGTTTTAGCGCTGGAAACACCATATATTTT. This encodes CASSFSAGNTIYF.